The 15 T cell receptor beta chains listed next were all sequenced from one sample in a study of T-cell memory formation after mild COVID-19. Each CDR3 protein is one row after TCRdb ran MiXCR on the 5' RACE reads. The sample gives 250,000 to 350,000 distinct CDR3 sequences, about 15% of which show up once; about a fifth is in the top ten. What was sequenced was PBMCs or a T cell subset sorted from them (not recorded which). These receptors were obtained from a man between 18 and 29 years old who had mild COVID-19 (a few samples of this study predate the infection). Cell type and time point are not known.

The V gene is TRBV4-3, the J gene TRBJ2-3; D is uncertain. The CDR3 covers 16 residues. From germline, CDR1 is LGHNA and CDR2 YSLEER. V lost 3 bases to trimming and J lost 1 base, with 14 bases between them. The CDR3 protein is CASSHYAAPGTDTQYF. The CDR3, as DNA: TGCGCCAGCAGCCATTATGCAGCACCAGGCACAGATACGCAGTATTTT.

This chain connects TRBV5-1 to TRBJ2-7, with D perhaps being TRBD1 or TRBD2 (6 bases each). The V end was cut by 3 bases, the J end by 7 bases, with 20 bases between. From germline, CDR1 is SGHRS and CDR2 YFSETQ. The CDR3 totals 15 residues. This CDR3 reads CASSSGGGPLMEQYV. The DNA for the CDR3 is TGCGCCAGCAGCTCCGGAGGGGGGCCGTTAATGGAGCAGTACGTC.

This clonotype appeared a few times. This chain joins TRBV20-1 and TRBJ2-3; D ambiguous. CDR1 and CDR2 from the germline V gene are DFQATT and SNEGSKA (reference sequence). This CDR3 is 12 amino acids long. V was pared by 7 bases and J by 3 bases, with 11 bases between. CDR3 nucleotide sequence: TGCAGTGGTAGGAAACAGACAGATACGCAGTATTTT. Amino acids: CSGRKQTDTQYF.

This rearrangement joins TRBV7-9 to TRBJ1-6; possible D gene TRBD1, 6 bases. CDR3 length: 15 residues. V was trimmed by 1 base and J by 8 bases, leaving 12 bases between them. CDR1 SEHNR and CDR2 FQNEAQ come from the germline V gene (reference sequence). DNA of the CDR3: TGTGCCAGCAGCTTAGTGCAGGGGATGGATTCACCCCTCCACTTT. Amino acid sequence: CASSLVQGMDSPLHF.

This clonotype appeared a few times. The chain carries TRBV20-1 and TRBJ2-1; D gene uncertain. V lost 6 bases and J 0 bases, leaving 21 bases between the germline ends. Germline CDR1 and CDR2: DFQATT and SNEGSKA (reference sequence). The CDR3 runs 17 residues. The CDR3 DNA follows: TGCAGTGCAGTAAACAGAAACAGACTTTTCTCCTACAATGAGCAGTTCTTC. It translates to CSAVNRNRLFSYNEQFF.

This clonotype was detected ten times or more. V is TRBV15 and J is TRBJ1-5, with a possible D match to TRBD1 (5 bases). Per the germline V gene, CDR1 is LNHNV and CDR2 is YYDKDF (reference sequence). This CDR3 comprises 15 residues. V was pared by 0 bases and J by 1 base, with 7 bases between. The CDR3 DNA is TGTGCCACCAGCAGAGATCGGGGCAGCAATCAGCCCCAGCATTTT. It yields the protein CATSRDRGSNQPQHF.

This sequence joins TRBV7-6 and TRBJ2-1, with D possibly being TRBD2 (6 bases). V was cut by 4 bases and J by 0 bases, with 13 bases left in between. The CDR3 loop spans 16 amino acids. Germline CDR1 reads SGHVS; CDR2 reads FNYEAQ. The CDR3, as DNA: TGTGCCAGCAGCTCCCGACTAGACAGCTCCTACAATGAGCAGTTCTTC. Residues: CASSSRLDSSYNEQFF.

In this sample, this clonotype turned up a few times. The chain uses TRBV30 and TRBJ1-1, with 9 bases identical to TRBD1. The germline V gene has CDR1 GTSNPN and CDR2 SVGIG (reference sequence). This CDR3 contains 17 residues. V was clipped by 0 bases and J by 4 bases; unmatched bases: 12. CDR3 sequence: CAWSVGDRVIGRTEAFF. CDR3 in DNA: TGTGCCTGGAGTGTTGGGGACAGGGTAATCGGTCGCACTGAAGCTTTCTTT.

The chain is built from TRBV4-1 and TRBJ2-1; 11 bases line up with TRBD2. The germline gives CDR1 MGHRA, CDR2 YSYEKL. V shed 3 bases and J 9 bases; nucleotides not matched to a gene: 10. The CDR3 is 16 amino acids. CDR3 region: CASSQDHPTSGGEQFF. The DNA of the CDR3 is TGCGCCAGCAGCCAGGATCATCCTACTAGCGGGGGTGAGCAGTTCTTC.

This clonotype was counted between two and nine times. The chain has TRBV9 and TRBJ2-1; tentatively, D is TRBD1 or TRBD2 (5 bases each). The CDR3 runs 14 residues. V was trimmed by 1 base and J by 9 bases, leaving 14 bases between them. Germline V gives CDR1 SGDLS, CDR2 YYNGEE. CDR3 nucleotides: TGTGCCAGCAGCGTATCCAGCTCTGGGGGTGAGCAGTTCTTC. Translating gives CASSVSSSGGEQFF.

This clonotype appeared a few times. The J gene is TRBJ1-2, the V gene TRBV7-2; D is possibly TRBD1 (6 bases). CDR3 length equals 15 residues. The ends were cut back, 4 bases at V and 5 bases at J, with 17 bases in the middle. Germline assignment: CDR1 SGHTA and CDR2 FQGNSA. CDR3 loop: CASSYRGGPAYGYTF. The CDR3 DNA reads as TGTGCCAGCAGCTACCGGGGGGGGCCGGCATATGGCTACACCTTC.

The rearrangement links TRBV11-2 to TRBJ2-7; the match to TRBD1 covers 9 bases. The CDR3 is made up of 15 amino acids. Germline V gene lookup returns CDR1 SGHAT and CDR2 FQNNGV. Germline trimming cut 5 bases from V and 2 bases from J; bases unmatched to any gene: 7. Here the CDR3 DNA reads TGTGCCAGCAGCGTCCCGGGACAGGGAACCTACGAGCAGTACTTC. Its translation: CASSVPGQGTYEQYF. Combining the CDR3 with reference TRBV11-2 and TRBJ2-7 gives the whole variable domain EAGVAQSPRYKIIEKRQSVAFWCNPISGHATLYWYQQILGQGPKLLIQFQNNGVVDDSQLPKDRFSAERLKGVDSTLKIQPAKLEDSAVYLCASSVPGQGTYEQYFGPGTRLTVT.

This clonotype was picked up a small number of times. The J gene is TRBJ2-4, the V gene TRBV6-2 or TRBV6-3; D not resolved. Trimming pared 4 bases from V and 8 bases from J, leaving 18 bases between. Germline V gene sequence: CDR1 MNHEY, CDR2 SVGEGT. The CDR3 loop spans 15 amino acids. CDR3: CASSSTPPPKDIQYF. The CDR3 DNA sequence: TGTGCCAGCAGTTCGACACCGCCCCCAAAGGACATTCAGTACTTC.

The CDR3 DNA follows: TGTGCCAGCACCCGGACAGGGATGGTTAATGAGCAGTTCTTC. Protein: CASTRTGMVNEQFF. The V gene is TRBV6-5, the J gene TRBJ2-1; 8 bases line up with TRBD1. V trimming: 7 bases; J trimming: 7 bases; junction bases outside the gene matches: 9. The CDR3 spans 14 residues. Germline CDR1 reads MNHEY; CDR2 reads SVGAGI.

The chain joins TRBV5-1 to TRBJ2-3; 7 bases align to TRBD2. The V segment lost 0 bases and the J segment 0 bases; nucleotides outside the gene matches: 4. Germline-derived CDR1 and CDR2 are SGHRS and YFSETQ. The CDR3 extends over 16 amino acids. This CDR3 reads CASSLDLAASTDTQYF. The CDR3, as DNA: TGCGCCAGCAGCTTGGACCTAGCGGCGAGCACAGATACGCAGTATTTT.